What follows are 6 T cell receptor beta chains derived from one specimen sequenced in a study of T-cell reconstitution after alpha-beta-depleted transplantation in children. Preparation of the TCRbeta library involved a method that used unique molecular identifiers. TCRdb ran MiXCR on the PCR reads and lists one entry per CDR3 protein. The sample holds 600,000 to 800,000 distinct CDR3 sequences; about 12% are singletons and the top ten take around 0.79%. Sequencing was performed on PBMCs, taken before TCRalphabeta/CD19-depleted stem cell transplant. These receptors were collected from a girl aged 2 to 10 with congenital amegakaryocytic thrombocytopenia, due to receive a stem cell transplant.

This clonotype has ten or more counts. The chain combines TRBV20-1 with TRBJ2-1; D uncertain. This CDR3 has 13 residues. CDR1 DFQATT and CDR2 SNEGSKA come from the germline V gene (reference sequence). Deletions cut 4 bases from V and 7 bases from J, with 14 bases between. CDR3 nucleotides: TGCAGTGCTAAGGCAGTCAAACAGAATGAGCAGTTCTTC. Encoded protein: CSAKAVKQNEQFF.

The chain recombines TRBV7-9 with TRBJ2-7; TRBD2 is a possible D gene (6 bases). V gave up 5 bases and J gave up 5 bases, with 16 bases separating them. The CDR3 is 14 amino acids. Germline CDR1 is SEHNR and CDR2 is FQNEAQ (reference sequence). The CDR3 coding sequence is TGTGCCAGCAGCCTAGTCCCCGGACTAAACGAGCAGTACTTC. Its protein is CASSLVPGLNEQYF.

The rearrangement joins TRBV19 to TRBJ2-2; 7 positions match TRBD2. The ends lost 7 bases at V and 6 bases at J; junction bases unmatched: 5. Germline CDR1 is LNHDA and CDR2 is SQIVND (reference sequence). This CDR3 is built from 13 residues. The CDR3 reads CASNYGRSGELFF. The CDR3 nucleotides read TGTGCCAGTAATTACGGGAGGTCCGGGGAGCTGTTTTTT.

A few counts support this clonotype. This chain uses TRBV7-6 with TRBJ2-7, with D tentatively TRBD1 or TRBD2 (6 bases each). V dropped 5 bases and J dropped 3 bases, with 14 bases sitting between them. Germline CDR1 SGHVS, CDR2 FNYEAQ. The CDR3 is made up of 14 amino acids. CDR3 bases: TGTGCCAGCAGCACAGGGACTGGGCTCTACGAGCAGTACTTC. Translated: CASSTGTGLYEQYF.

This clonotype showed up many times. The rearrangement uses TRBV12-3 or TRBV12-4 and TRBJ2-3, with D perhaps matching TRBD2 (6 bases). V lost 4 bases and J lost 6, with 14 bases in between. The length of the CDR3 is 14 residues. CDR3 loop: CASSSSGPRDTQYF. The CDR3 DNA sequence: TGTGCCAGCAGTTCCAGCGGGCCCCGGGATACGCAGTATTTT.

This clonotype was counted many times. J is TRBJ2-7 and V is TRBV6-5; D gene unclear. The CDR3 is made up of 15 amino acids. Trimming shortened V by 0 bases and J by 3 bases, and 12 bases separated the two germline ends. The germline V gene has CDR1 MNHEY and CDR2 SVGAGI. CDR3 in amino acids: CASSYSVSGFYEQYF. CDR3 DNA: TGTGCCAGCAGTTACTCCGTCTCGGGTTTCTACGAGCAGTACTTC.